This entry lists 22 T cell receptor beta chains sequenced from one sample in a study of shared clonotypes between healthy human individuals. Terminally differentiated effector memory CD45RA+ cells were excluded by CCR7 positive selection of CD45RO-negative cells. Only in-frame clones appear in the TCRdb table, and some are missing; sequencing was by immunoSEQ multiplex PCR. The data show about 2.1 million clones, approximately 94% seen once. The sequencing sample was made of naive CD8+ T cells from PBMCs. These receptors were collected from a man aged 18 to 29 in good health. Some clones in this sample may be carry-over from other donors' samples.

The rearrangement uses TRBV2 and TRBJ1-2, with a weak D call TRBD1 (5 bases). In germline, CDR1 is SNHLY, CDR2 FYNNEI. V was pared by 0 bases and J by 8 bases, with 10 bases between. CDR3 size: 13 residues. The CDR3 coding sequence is TGTGCCAGCAGTGAAGCGCCTAGGGACGGCTACACCTTC. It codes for CASSEAPRDGYTF.

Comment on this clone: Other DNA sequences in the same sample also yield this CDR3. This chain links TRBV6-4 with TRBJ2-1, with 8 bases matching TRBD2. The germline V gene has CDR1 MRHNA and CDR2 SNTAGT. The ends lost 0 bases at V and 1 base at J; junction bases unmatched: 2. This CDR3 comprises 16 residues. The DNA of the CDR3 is TGTGCCAGCAGTGACTCAGCTAGCGGGTCCTACAATGAGCAGTTCTTC. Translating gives CASSDSASGSYNEQFF.

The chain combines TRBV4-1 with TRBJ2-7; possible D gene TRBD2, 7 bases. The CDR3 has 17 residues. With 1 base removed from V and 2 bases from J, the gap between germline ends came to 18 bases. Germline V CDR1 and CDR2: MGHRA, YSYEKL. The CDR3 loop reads CASSQGKGGGSTYEQYF. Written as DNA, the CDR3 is TGCGCCAGCAGCCAAGGTAAAGGGGGGGGGTCTACCTACGAGCAGTACTTC.

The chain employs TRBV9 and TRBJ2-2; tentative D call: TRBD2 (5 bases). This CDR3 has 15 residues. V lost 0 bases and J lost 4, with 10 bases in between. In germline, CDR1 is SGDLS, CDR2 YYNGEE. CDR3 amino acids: CASSVDLAGTGELFF. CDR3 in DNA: TGTGCCAGCAGCGTAGACCTAGCAGGCACCGGGGAGCTGTTTTTT.

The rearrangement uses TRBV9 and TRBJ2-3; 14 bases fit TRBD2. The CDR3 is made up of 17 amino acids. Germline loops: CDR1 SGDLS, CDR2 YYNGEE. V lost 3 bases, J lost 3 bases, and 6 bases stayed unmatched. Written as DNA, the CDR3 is TGTGCCAGCAGCGCTTCCGGGACTAGCGGGAGAACAGATACGCAGTATTTT. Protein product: CASSASGTSGRTDTQYF.

This CDR3 reads CASSSTGAGYGYTF. CDR3 DNA sequence: TGTGCCAGCAGTTCTACAGGGGCTGGCTATGGCTACACCTTC. The chain is built from TRBV27 and TRBJ1-2; 7 bases agree with TRBD1. In germline, CDR1 is MNHEY, CDR2 SMNVEV (reference sequence). Unmatched junction bases numbered 6, after V lost 4 bases and J lost 4 bases. CDR3 size: 14 residues.

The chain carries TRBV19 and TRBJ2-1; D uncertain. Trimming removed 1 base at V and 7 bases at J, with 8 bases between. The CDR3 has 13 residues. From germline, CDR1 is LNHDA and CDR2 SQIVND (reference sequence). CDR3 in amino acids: CASSIGVWNEQFF. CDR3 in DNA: TGTGCCAGTAGTATAGGGGTCTGGAATGAGCAGTTCTTC.

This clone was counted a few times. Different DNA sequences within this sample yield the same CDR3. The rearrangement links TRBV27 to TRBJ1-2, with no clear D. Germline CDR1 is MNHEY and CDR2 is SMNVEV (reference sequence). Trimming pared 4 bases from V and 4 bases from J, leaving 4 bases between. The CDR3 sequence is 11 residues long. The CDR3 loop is CASSSGYGYTF. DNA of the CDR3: TGTGCCAGCAGTTCCGGCTATGGCTACACCTTC.

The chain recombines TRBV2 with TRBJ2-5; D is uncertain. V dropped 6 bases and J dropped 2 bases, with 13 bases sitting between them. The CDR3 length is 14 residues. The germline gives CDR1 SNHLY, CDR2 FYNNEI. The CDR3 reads CASRNRAAQETQYF. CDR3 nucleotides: TGTGCCAGCAGGAACCGGGCAGCTCAAGAGACCCAGTACTTC.

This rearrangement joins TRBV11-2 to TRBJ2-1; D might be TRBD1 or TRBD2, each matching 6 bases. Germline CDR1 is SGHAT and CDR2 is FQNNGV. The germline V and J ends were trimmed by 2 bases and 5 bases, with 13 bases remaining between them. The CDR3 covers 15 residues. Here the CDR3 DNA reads TGTGCCAGCAGCTTATGGGGGGCGAAGGACAATGAGCAGTTCTTC. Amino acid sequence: CASSLWGAKDNEQFF.

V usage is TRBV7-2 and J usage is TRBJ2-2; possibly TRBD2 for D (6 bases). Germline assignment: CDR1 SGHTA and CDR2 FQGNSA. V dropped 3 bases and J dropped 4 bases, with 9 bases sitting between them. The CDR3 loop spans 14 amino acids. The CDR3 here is CASSLEGGTGELFF. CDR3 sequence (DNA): TGTGCCAGCAGCTTGGAGGGAGGCACCGGGGAGCTGTTTTTT.

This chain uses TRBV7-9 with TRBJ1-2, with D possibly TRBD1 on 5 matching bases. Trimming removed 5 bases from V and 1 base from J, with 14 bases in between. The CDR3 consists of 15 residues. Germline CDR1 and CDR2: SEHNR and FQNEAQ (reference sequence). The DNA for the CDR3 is TGTGCCAGCAGCCAGGGCTTGGGGTATAACTATGGCTACACCTTC. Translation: CASSQGLGYNYGYTF.

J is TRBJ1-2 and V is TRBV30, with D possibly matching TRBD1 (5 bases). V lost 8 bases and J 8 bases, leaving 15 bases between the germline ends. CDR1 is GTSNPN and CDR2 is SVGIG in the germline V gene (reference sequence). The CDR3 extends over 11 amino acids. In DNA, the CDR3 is TGTGCCGGCTCTAGGGGCATCGGCTACACCTTC. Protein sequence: CAGSRGIGYTF.

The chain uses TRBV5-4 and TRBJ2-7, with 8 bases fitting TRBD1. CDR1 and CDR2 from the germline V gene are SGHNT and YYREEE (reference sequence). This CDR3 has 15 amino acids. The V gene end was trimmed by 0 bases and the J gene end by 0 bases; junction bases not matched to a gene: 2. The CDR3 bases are TGTGCCAGCAGCTTGGTTCAGGGGGCCTCCTACGAGCAGTACTTC. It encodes CASSLVQGASYEQYF.

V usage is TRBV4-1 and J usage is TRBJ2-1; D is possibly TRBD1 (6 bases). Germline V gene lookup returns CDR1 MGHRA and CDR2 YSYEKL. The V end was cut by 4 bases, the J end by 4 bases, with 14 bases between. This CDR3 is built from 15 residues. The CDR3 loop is CASSLLGGDYNEQFF. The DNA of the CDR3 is TGCGCCAGCAGCCTCTTAGGGGGAGATTACAATGAGCAGTTCTTC.

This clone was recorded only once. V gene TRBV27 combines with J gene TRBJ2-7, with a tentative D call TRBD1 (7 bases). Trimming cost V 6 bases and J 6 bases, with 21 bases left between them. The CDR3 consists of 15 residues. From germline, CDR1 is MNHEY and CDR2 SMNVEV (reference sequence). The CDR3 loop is CASSPSTRGALEQYF. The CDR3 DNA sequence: TGTGCCAGCAGCCCGAGTACCAGGGGGGCACTCGAGCAGTACTTC.

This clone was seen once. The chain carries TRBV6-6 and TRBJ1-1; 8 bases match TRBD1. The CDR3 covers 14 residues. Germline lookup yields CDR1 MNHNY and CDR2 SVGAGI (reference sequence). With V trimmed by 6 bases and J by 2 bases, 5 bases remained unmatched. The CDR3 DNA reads TGTGCCAGCAGACCCGACAGGGGCAACACTGAAGCTTTCTTT. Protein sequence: CASRPDRGNTEAFF.

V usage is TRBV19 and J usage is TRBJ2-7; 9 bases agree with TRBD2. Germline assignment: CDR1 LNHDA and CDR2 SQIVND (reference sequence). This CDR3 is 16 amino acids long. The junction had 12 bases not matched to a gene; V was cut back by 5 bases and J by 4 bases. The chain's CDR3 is CASSPSAREGLYEQYF. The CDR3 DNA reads TGTGCCAGTAGTCCGTCCGCGCGGGAGGGCCTGTACGAGCAGTACTTC.

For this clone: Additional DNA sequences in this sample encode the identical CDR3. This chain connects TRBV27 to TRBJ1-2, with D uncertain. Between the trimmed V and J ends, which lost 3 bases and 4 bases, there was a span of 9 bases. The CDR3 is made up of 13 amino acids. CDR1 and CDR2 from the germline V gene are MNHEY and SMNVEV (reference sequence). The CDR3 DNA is TGTGCCAGCAGTTTGGTCGGGAGCTATGGCTACACCTTC. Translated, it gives CASSLVGSYGYTF.

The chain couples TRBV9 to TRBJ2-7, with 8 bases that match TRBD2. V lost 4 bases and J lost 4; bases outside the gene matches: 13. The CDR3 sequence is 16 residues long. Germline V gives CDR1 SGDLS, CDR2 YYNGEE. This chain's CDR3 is CASSTLGSGSLYEQYF. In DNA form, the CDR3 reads TGTGCCAGCAGCACCCTGGGGAGCGGGAGTTTGTACGAGCAGTACTTC.

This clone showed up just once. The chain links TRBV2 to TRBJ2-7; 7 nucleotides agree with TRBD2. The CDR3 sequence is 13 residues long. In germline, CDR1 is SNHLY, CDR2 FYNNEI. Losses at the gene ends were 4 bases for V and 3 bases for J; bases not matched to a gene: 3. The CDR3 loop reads CASSVTSDYEQYF. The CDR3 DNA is TGTGCCAGCAGTGTTACTAGCGACTACGAGCAGTACTTC.

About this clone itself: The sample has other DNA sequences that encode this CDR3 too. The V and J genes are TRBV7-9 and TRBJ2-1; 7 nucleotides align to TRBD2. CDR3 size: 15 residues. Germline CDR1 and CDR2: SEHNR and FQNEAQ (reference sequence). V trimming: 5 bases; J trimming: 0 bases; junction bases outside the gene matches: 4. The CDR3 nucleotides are TGTGCCAGCAGCCCTAGCGGAAGCTCCTACAATGAGCAGTTCTTC. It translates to CASSPSGSSYNEQFF. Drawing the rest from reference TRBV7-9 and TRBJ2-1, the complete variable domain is DTGVSQNPRHKITKRGQNVTFRCDPISEHNRLYWYRQTLGQGPEFLTYFQNEAQLEKSRLLSDRFSAERPKGSFSTLEIQRTEQGDSAMYLCASSPSGSSYNEQFFGPGTRLTVL.